The present TCR beta chain was sequenced within a study of breast tumors, draining lymph nodes, adjacent tissues. This clonotype was detected ten times or more. Sequence at one end of the junction differs from germline and may be a read error. One entry per CDR3 protein results from TCRdb running MiXCR on the multiplex PCR reads. The sample lists over 250,000 distinct CDR3 sequences, over 30% occurring once. The CDR3 spans 13 residues. Germline lookup yields CDR1 SEHNR and CDR2 FQNEAQ (reference sequence). Axillary draining lymph nodes of breast cancer patients supplied the node samples. Sequencing was performed on axillary lymph node tissue. The V and J genes are TRBV7-9 and TRBJ1-2; D is unclear. This TCR was sampled from a female donor with breast cancer. Some clones in this sample may be carry-over from other donors' samples. CDR3 residues: CASGLSENYGYTF. CDR3 coding DNA: TGTGCCAGCGGCTTATCCGAGAACTATGGCTACACCTTC.